Below, 8 T cell receptor beta chains from the same sample are listed, as sequenced in a study of vaccination and CD4 T cells after COVID-19. An Oncomine TCR Beta short-read assay was used to sequence the DNA from cultured CD4+ T cells. From the PCR reads, TCRdb called clonotypes with MiXCR, one entry per CDR3 protein. The repertoire has over 15,000 distinct CDR3 sequences, 73% of them found once; the top ten carry 10% to 11%. Antigens of these TCRs are unknown. Specified treatment: roughly 10-day PBMC culture with coronavirus spike peptide pools or control peptides (ViraFEST assay). The sample was CD4+ T cells from blood, cultured in vitro. All receptors derive from a human donor who had recovered from COVID-19.

The CDR3 is CASSSGRVRMNTEAFF. DNA for the CDR3: TGTGCCAGCAGCTCCGGACGGGTTCGGATGAACACTGAAGCTTTCTTT. V gene TRBV7-9 combines with J gene TRBJ1-1; D is uncertain. CDR1 and CDR2 from the germline V gene are SEHNR and FQNEAQ (reference sequence). V gave up 4 bases and J gave up 0 bases, with 15 bases separating them. This CDR3 comprises 16 residues.

This clonotype was observed a single time. The rearrangement links TRBV24-1 to TRBJ2-3; 8 positions match TRBD2. The CDR3 covers 14 residues. Germline V CDR1 and CDR2: KGHDR, SFDVKD. The junction had 6 bases not matched to a gene; V was cut back by 9 bases and J by 2 bases. This chain's CDR3 is CATSSGSPTDTQYF. The CDR3 nucleotides read TGTGCCACCTCAAGCGGGAGCCCCACAGATACGCAGTATTTT.

V usage is TRBV7-2 and J usage is TRBJ2-1, with D hard to call. The CDR3 extends over 15 amino acids. Germline V CDR1 and CDR2: SGHTA, FQGNSA. Trimming took off 5 bases at V and 4 bases at J, with 15 bases between the two ends. CDR3 region: CASSPSAEPYNEQFF. CDR3 coding DNA: TGTGCCAGCAGCCCAAGCGCGGAGCCTTACAATGAGCAGTTCTTC. The full variable domain, with the rest looked up from reference TRBV7-2 and TRBJ2-1, is GAGVSQSPSNKVTEKGKDVELRCDPISGHTALYWYRQSLGQGLEFLIYFQGNSAPDKSGLPSDRFSAERTGGSVSTLTIQRTQQEDSAVYLCASSPSAEPYNEQFFGPGTRLTVL.

The V gene is TRBV7-2, the J gene TRBJ2-7; 7 nucleotides align to TRBD1. From germline, CDR1 is SGHTA and CDR2 FQGNSA. The ends lost 0 bases at V and 2 bases at J; junction bases unmatched: 4. The CDR3 has 15 amino acids. The CDR3 DNA is TGTGCCAGCAGCTTAGCCGGGACAGAGGCCTACGAGCAGTACTTC. Residues: CASSLAGTEAYEQYF.

V usage is TRBV6-1 and J usage is TRBJ1-1; possibly TRBD1 for D (5 bases). Trimming took 6 bases from V and 8 from J, leaving 10 bases between them. This CDR3 has 11 residues. Looked up from germline, CDR1 is MNHNS and CDR2 is SASEGT. CDR3 bases: TGTGCCAGCAGGCACAGGTTCGAAGCTTTCTTT. Protein sequence: CASRHRFEAFF.

The rearrangement joins TRBV19 to TRBJ2-1, with TRBD1 identical over 7 bases. The ends lost 3 bases at V and 3 bases at J; junction bases unmatched: 5. Germline CDR1 and CDR2: LNHDA and SQIVND (reference sequence). CDR3 length equals 15 residues. CDR3 amino acids: CASSMLGGGYNEQFF. CDR3 nucleotide sequence: TGTGCCAGTAGTATGTTAGGGGGCGGCTACAATGAGCAGTTCTTC.

The chain combines TRBV7-2 with TRBJ2-5, with 7 bases identical to TRBD2. V shed 1 base, J shed 0 bases, and the junction held 2 bases outside the gene matches. Germline V CDR1 and CDR2: SGHTA, FQGNSA. The CDR3 has 15 amino acids. The CDR3 DNA reads TGTGCCAGCAGCTTAGGGGGGGGGTACCAAGAGACCCAGTACTTC. Amino acids: CASSLGGGYQETQYF. Filled out from reference TRBV7-2 and TRBJ2-5, the complete variable domain reads GAGVSQSPSNKVTEKGKDVELRCDPISGHTALYWYRQSLGQGLEFLIYFQGNSAPDKSGLPSDRFSAERTGGSVSTLTIQRTQQEDSAVYLCASSLGGGYQETQYFGPGTRLLVL.

This clonotype has just a few counts. This chain joins TRBV20-1 and TRBJ1-6, with TRBD1 matching over 7 bases. The length of the CDR3 is 13 residues. Germline lookup yields CDR1 DFQATT and CDR2 SNEGSKA (reference sequence). V lost 3 bases to trimming and J lost 10 bases; unmatched junction nucleotides: 6. The CDR3: CSASRGGGSPLHF. For the CDR3, the DNA is TGCAGTGCTAGCAGGGGGGGCGGGTCACCCCTCCACTTT.